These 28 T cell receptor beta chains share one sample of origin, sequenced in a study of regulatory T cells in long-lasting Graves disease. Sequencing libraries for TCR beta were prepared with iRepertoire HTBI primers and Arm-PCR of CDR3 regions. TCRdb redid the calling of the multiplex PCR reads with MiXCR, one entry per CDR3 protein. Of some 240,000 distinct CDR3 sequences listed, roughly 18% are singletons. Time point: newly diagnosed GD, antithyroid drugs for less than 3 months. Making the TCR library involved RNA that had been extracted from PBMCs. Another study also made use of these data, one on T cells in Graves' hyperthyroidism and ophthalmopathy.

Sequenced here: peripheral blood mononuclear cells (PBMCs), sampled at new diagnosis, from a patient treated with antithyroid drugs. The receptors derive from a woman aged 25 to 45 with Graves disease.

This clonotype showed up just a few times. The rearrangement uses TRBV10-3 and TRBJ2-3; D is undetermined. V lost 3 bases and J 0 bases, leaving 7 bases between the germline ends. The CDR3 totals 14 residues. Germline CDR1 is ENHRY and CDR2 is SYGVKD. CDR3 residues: CAISDGRSTDTQYF. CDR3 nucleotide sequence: TGTGCCATCAGTGATGGCCGGAGCACAGATACGCAGTATTTT.

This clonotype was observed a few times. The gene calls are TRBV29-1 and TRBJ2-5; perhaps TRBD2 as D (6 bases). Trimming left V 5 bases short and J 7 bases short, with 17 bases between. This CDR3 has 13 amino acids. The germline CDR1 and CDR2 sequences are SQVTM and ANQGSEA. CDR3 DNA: TGCAGCGTTCGAAGGGGTATGGGGGGGACCCAGTACTTC. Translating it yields CSVRRGMGGTQYF. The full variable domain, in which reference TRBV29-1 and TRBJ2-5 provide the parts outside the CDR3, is SAVISQKPSRDICQRGTSLTIQCQVDSQVTMMFWYRQQPGQSLTLIATANQGSEATYESGFVIDKFPISRPNLTFSTLTVSNMSPEDSSIYLCSVRRGMGGTQYFGPGTRLLVL.

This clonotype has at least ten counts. CDR3 in amino acids: CASSRGGYTF. The CDR3 coding sequence is TGTGCCAGCAGCCGGGGTGGCTACACCTTC. This chain joins TRBV28 and TRBJ1-2; D gene ambiguous. This CDR3 region has 10 residues. V was trimmed by 6 bases and J by 7 bases, leaving 6 bases between them. Germline V CDR1 and CDR2: MDHEN, SYDVKM.

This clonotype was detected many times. The CDR3 sequence is CASSYTQGPLRSPLHF. As DNA, the CDR3 is TGTGCCAGCAGTTATACCCAGGGCCCCTTAAGGTCACCCCTCCACTTT. V is TRBV27 and J is TRBJ1-6; tentatively, D is TRBD1 (5 bases). This CDR3 has 16 amino acids. Deletions cut 4 bases from V and 10 bases from J, with 20 bases between. Germline V gene lookup returns CDR1 MNHEY and CDR2 SMNVEV (reference sequence).

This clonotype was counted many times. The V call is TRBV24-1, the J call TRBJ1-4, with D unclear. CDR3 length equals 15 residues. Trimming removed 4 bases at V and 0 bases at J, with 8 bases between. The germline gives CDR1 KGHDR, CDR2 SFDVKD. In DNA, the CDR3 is TGTGCCACCAGTGACTCAGTTGCAACTAATGAAAAACTGTTTTTT. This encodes CATSDSVATNEKLFF.

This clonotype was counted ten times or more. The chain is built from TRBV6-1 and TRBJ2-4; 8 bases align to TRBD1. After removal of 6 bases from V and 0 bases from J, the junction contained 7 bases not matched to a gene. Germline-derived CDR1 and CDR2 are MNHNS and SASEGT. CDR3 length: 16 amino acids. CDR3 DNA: TGTGCCAGCAGCCGTGACAGGGGTGGAGCCAAAAACATTCAGTACTTC. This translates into CASSRDRGGAKNIQYF.

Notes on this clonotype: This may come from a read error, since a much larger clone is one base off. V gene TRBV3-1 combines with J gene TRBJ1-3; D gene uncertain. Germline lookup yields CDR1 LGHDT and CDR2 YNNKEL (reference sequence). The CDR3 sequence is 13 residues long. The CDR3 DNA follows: TGTGCCGGCAGCCCCCCCACGGAAAACACCATATATTTT. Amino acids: CAGSPPTENTIYF.

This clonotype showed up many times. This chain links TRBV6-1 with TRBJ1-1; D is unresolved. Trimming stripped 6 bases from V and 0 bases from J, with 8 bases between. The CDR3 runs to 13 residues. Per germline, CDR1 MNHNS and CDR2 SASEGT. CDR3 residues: CASRETLNTEAFF. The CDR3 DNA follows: TGTGCCAGCAGGGAGACATTGAACACTGAAGCTTTCTTT.

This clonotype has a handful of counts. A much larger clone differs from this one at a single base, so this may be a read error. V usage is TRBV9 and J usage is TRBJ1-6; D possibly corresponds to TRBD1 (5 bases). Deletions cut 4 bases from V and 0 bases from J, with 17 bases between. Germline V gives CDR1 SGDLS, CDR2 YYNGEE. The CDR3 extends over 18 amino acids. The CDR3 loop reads CASSPSAGTSSYNSPLHF. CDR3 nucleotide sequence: TGTGCCAGCAGCCCAAGCGCAGGGACGAGCTCCTATAATTCACCCCTCCACTTT.

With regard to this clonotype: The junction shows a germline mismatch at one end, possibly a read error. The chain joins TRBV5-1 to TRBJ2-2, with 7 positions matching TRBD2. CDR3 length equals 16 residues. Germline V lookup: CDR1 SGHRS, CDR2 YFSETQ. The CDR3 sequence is CASSSLAVGNAGELFF. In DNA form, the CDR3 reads TGCGCCAGCAGCTCTCTAGCGGTGGGGAACGCCGGGGAGCTGTTTTTT.

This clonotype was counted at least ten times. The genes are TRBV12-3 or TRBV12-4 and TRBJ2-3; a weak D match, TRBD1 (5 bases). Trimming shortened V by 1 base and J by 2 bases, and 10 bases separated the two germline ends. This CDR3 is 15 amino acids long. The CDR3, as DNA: TGTGCCAGCAGTTTAGGGCAGGGCCCCACAGATACGCAGTATTTT. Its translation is CASSLGQGPTDTQYF.

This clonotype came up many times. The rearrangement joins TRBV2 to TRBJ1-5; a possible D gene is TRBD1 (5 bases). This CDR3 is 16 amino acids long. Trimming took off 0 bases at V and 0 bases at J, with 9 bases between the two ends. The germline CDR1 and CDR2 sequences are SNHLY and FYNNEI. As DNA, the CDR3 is TGTGCCAGCAGTGAAGCCCAGGGCTATAGCAATCAGCCCCAGCATTTT. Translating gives CASSEAQGYSNQPQHF.

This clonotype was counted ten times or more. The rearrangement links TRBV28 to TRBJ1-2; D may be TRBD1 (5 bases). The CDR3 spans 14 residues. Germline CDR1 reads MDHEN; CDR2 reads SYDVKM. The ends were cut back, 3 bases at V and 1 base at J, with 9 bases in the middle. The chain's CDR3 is CASSFGGGNYGYTF. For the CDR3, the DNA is TGTGCCAGCAGTTTCGGGGGAGGTAACTATGGCTACACCTTC.

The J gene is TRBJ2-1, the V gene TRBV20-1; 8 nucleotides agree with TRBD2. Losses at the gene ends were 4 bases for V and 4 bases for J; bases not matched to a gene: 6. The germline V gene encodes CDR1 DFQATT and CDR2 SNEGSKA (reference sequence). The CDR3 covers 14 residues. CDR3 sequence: CSANSLAGYNEQFF. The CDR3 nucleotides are TGCAGTGCTAACTCTTTAGCGGGGTACAATGAGCAGTTCTTC.

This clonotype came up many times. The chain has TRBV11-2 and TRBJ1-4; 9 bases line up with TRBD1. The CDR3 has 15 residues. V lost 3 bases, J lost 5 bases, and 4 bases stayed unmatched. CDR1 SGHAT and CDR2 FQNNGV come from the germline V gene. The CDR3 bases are TGTGCCAGCAGCTTCATCGGGACAGGGAATGAAAAACTGTTTTTT. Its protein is CASSFIGTGNEKLFF. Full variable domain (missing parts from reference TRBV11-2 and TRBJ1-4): EAGVAQSPRYKIIEKRQSVAFWCNPISGHATLYWYQQILGQGPKLLIQFQNNGVVDDSQLPKDRFSAERLKGVDSTLKIQPAKLEDSAVYLCASSFIGTGNEKLFFGSGTQLSVL.

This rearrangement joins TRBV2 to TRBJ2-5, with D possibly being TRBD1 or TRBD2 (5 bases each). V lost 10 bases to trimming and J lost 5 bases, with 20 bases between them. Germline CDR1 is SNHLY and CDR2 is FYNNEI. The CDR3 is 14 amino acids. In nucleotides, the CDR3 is TGTGCCAACAGCGTAGCTGGGGGAAAGGAGACCCAGTACTTC. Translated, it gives CANSVAGGKETQYF.

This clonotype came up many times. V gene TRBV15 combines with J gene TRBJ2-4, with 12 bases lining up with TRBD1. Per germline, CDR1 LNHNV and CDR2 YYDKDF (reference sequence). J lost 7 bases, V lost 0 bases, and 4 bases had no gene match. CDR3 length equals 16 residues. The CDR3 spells CATSRDGTGGRNIQYF. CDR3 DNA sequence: TGTGCCACCAGCAGAGATGGGACAGGGGGCCGGAACATTCAGTACTTC.

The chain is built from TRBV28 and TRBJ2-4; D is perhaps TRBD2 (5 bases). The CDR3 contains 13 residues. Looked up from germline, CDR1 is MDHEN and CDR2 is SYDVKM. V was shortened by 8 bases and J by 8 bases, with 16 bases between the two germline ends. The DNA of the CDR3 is TGTGCCAGCCTTGGGAGATCTGGGGACATTCAGTACTTC. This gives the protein CASLGRSGDIQYF.

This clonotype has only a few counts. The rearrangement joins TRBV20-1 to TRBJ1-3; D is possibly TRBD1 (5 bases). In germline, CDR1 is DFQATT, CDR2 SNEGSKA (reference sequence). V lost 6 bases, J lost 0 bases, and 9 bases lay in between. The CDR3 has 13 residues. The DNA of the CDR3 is TGCAGTGCCTCCGGGGGCTCTGGAAACACCATATATTTT. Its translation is CSASGGSGNTIYF.

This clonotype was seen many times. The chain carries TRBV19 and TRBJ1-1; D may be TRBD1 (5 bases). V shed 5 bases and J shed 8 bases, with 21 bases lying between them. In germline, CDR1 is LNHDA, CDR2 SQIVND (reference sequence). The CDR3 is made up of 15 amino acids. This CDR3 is CASSGSGTLPSEAFF. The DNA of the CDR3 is TGTGCCAGTAGTGGCTCGGGGACCCTCCCCTCGGAAGCTTTCTTT.

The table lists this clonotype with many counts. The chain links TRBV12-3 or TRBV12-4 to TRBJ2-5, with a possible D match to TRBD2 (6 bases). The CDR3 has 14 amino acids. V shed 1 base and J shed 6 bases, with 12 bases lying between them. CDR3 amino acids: CASSLGPGVKTQYF. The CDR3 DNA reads TGTGCCAGCAGTTTAGGGCCGGGGGTGAAGACCCAGTACTTC.

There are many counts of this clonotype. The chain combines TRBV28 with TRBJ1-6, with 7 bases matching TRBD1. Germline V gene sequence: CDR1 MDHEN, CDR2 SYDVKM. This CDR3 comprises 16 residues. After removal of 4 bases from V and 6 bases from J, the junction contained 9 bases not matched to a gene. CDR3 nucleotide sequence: TGTGCCAGCAGTTCGCCGGGACAGAAGTCTAATTCACCCCTCCACTTT. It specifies CASSSPGQKSNSPLHF.

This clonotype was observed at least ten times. The CDR3 DNA sequence: TGTGCCAGTACCCTAACAAGGGGGAGCCCAAACATTCAGTACTTC. Its protein is CASTLTRGSPNIQYF. The rearrangement joins TRBV2 to TRBJ2-4; possibly TRBD1 for D (6 bases). Germline values: CDR1 SNHLY, CDR2 FYNNEI. Deletions cut 9 bases from V and 6 bases from J, with 21 bases between. CDR3 size: 15 residues.

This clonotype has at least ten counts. The CDR3 loop is CASSEFNTEAFF. As DNA, the CDR3 is TGTGCCAGCAGTGAATTTAACACTGAAGCTTTCTTT. The chain couples TRBV6-1 to TRBJ1-1, with D unresolved. The length of the CDR3 is 12 residues. V gave up 2 bases and J gave up 2 bases, with 3 bases separating them. The germline CDR1 and CDR2 sequences are MNHNS and SASEGT.

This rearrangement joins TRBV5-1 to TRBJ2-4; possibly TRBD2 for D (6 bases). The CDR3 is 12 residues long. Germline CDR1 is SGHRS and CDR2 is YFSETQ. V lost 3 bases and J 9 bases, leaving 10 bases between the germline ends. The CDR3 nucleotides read TGCGCCAGCAGCTGGGAAGCGGGCATTCAGTACTTC. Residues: CASSWEAGIQYF.

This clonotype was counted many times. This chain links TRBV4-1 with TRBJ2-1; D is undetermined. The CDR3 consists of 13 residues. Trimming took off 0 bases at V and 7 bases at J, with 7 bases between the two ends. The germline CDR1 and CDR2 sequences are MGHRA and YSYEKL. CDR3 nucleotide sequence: TGCGCCAGCAGCCAAGACTTCCTAAATGAGCAGTTCTTC. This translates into CASSQDFLNEQFF.

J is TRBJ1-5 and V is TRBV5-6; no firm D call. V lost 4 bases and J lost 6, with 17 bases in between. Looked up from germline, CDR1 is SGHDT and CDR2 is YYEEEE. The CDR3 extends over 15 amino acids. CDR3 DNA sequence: TGTGCCAGCAGCGAAACTGGCGACTGGGGTCAGCCCCAGCATTTT. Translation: CASSETGDWGQPQHF.

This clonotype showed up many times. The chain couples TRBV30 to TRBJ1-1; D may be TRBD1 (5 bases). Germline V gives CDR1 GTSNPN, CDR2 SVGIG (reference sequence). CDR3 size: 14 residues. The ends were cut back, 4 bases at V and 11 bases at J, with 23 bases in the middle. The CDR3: CAWTRRAGLVGAFF. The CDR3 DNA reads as TGTGCCTGGACCCGAAGGGCGGGGCTCGTGGGGGCTTTCTTT.